The 5 T cell receptor beta chains given below trace back to one sample, sequenced in a study of cytomegalovirus exposure and HLA in healthy donors. The PCR employed 60 Vbeta primers together with 13 Jbeta primers. TCRdb's table, derived via immunoSEQ multiplex PCR, lists solely in-frame clones and lacks some. Of about 130,000 clones in the sample, approximately 70% were seen once. Sequencing was carried out using PBMCs. Source of these receptors: a man between 60 and 75 years old in good health and CMV-seropositive.

The chain uses TRBV5-1 and TRBJ2-3; D may be TRBD2 (5 bases). The CDR3 length is 14 residues. V was clipped by 0 bases and J by 15 bases, with 20 bases between them. Germline CDR1 and CDR2: SGHRS and YFSETQ. The DNA of the CDR3 is TGCGCCAGCAGCTTGGACAATCGGGGAGATCGTCTTTATTTT. Residues: CASSLDNRGDRLYF.

The CDR3 spells CAIKKGTSGYTTDTQYF. For the CDR3, the DNA is TGTGCCATCAAGAAGGGAACTAGCGGGTACACCACAGATACGCAGTATTTT. The chain has TRBV10-3 and TRBJ2-3; 9 bases are a match to TRBD2. Per the germline V gene, CDR1 is ENHRY and CDR2 is SYGVKD. J was trimmed by 2 bases and V by 7 bases; bases with no gene match: 13. The CDR3 runs 17 residues.

The CDR3 DNA reads as TGTGCCAGCAGTGGGTCCGGGCAGCCCCAGCATTTT. The encoded protein is CASSGSGQPQHF. This sequence joins TRBV28 and TRBJ1-5; D not certain. The CDR3 totals 12 residues. Trimming took off 5 bases at V and 7 bases at J, with 9 bases between the two ends. CDR1 is MDHEN, CDR2 SYDVKM, per germline.

The chain couples TRBV9 to TRBJ2-2; D is undetermined. The CDR3 is made up of 12 amino acids. Between the trimmed V and J ends, which lost 3 bases and 7 bases, there was a span of 7 bases. From germline, CDR1 is SGDLS and CDR2 YYNGEE. This CDR3 reads CASSESLGELFF. Here the CDR3 DNA reads TGTGCCAGCAGCGAAAGCCTCGGGGAGCTGTTTTTT. Based on the CDR3 plus reference TRBV9 and TRBJ2-2, the full variable domain is DSGVTQTPKHLITATGQRVTLRCSPRSGDLSVYWYQQSLDQGLQFLIQYYNGEERAKGNILERFSAQQFPDLHSELNLSSLELGDSALYFCASSESLGELFFGEGSRLTVL.

The chain joins TRBV5-6 to TRBJ2-1, with D tentatively TRBD2 (6 bases). Germline V gene lookup returns CDR1 SGHDT and CDR2 YYEEEE. Trimming pared 0 bases from V and 6 bases from J, leaving 7 bases between. This CDR3 has 13 amino acids. CDR3 DNA: TGTGCCAGCAGCTTGGGCGGGATCAATGAGCAGTTCTTC. This codes for CASSLGGINEQFF.